This T cell receptor (beta chain) was found in a study of T cells in Graves' hyperthyroidism and ophthalmopathy. Study results and limitations: Stable hyperthyroidism was told apart from ophthalmopathy by a model built on 13 V-J features.

This clonotype was counted between two and nine times. The antigen is unknown. The CDR3 is made up of 14 amino acids. V trimming: 8 bases; J trimming: 2 bases; junction bases outside the gene matches: 7. From germline, CDR1 is LGHNA and CDR2 YSLEER. Patients were aged 18 to 65, had disease duration under 2 months, and had newly diagnosed hyperthyroidism. Investigators excluded patients with uncontrolled infection, other autoimmune disease, pregnancy or lactation. Thyroid ultrasound and orbital computed tomography, with clinical symptoms and serum thyroxine and TRAb, informed diagnoses. The investigators amplified TCR beta CDR3 regions from RNA transcripts. The HTBI primer set served for first-round RT-PCR of the TCR CDR3. TCRdb reanalysed the multiplex PCR reads using MiXCR and keeps one entry per CDR3 protein. Of approximately 640,000 distinct CDR3 sequences listed, 17% were seen once; the top ten hold roughly a sixth.

The chain links TRBV4-3 to TRBJ2-7; 9 bases match TRBD1. This TCR derives from a man aged 45-60 years with Graves' hyperthyroidism. Material: blood. Here the CDR3 reads CASQPGQGPYEQYF. CDR3 nucleotides: TGCGCCAGCCAACCAGGACAGGGGCCCTACGAGCAGTACTTC.